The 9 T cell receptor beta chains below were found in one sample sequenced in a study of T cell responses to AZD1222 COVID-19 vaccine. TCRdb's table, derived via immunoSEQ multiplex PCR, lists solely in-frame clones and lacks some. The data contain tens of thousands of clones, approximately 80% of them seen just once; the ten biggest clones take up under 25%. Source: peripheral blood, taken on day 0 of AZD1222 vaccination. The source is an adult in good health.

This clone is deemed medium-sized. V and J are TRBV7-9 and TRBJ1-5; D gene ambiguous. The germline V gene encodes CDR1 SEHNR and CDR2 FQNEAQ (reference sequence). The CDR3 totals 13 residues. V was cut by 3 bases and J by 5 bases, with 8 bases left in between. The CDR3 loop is CASSLDDDQPQHF. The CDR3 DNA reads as TGTGCCAGCAGCTTGGACGATGATCAGCCCCAGCATTTT.

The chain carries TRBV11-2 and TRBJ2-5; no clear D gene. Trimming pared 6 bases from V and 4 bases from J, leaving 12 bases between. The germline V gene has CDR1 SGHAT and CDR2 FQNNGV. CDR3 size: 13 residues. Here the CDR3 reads CASSPALTETQYF. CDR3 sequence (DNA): TGTGCCAGCAGTCCTGCCCTCACAGAGACCCAGTACTTC. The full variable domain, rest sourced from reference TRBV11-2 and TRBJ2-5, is EAGVAQSPRYKIIEKRQSVAFWCNPISGHATLYWYQQILGQGPKLLIQFQNNGVVDDSQLPKDRFSAERLKGVDSTLKIQPAKLEDSAVYLCASSPALTETQYFGPGTRLLVL.

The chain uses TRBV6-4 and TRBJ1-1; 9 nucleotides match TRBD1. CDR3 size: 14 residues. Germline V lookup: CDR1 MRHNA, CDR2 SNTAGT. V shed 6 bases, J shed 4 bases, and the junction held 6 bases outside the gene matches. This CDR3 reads CASSEQGASTEAFF. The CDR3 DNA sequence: TGTGCCAGCAGCGAACAGGGGGCGAGCACTGAAGCTTTCTTT.

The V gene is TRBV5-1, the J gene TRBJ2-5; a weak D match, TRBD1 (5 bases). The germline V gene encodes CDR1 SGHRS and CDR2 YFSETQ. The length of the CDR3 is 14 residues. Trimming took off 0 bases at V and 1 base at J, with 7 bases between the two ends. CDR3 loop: CASSLGQPQETQYF. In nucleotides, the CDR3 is TGCGCCAGCAGCTTGGGACAGCCCCAAGAGACCCAGTACTTC.

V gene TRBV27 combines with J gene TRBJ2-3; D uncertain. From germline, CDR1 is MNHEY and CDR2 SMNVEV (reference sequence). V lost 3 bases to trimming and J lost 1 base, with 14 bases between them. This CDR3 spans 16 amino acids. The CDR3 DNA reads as TGTGCCAGCAGTTTCCTTGCGGCACGGGGCACAGATACGCAGTATTTT. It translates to CASSFLAARGTDTQYF.

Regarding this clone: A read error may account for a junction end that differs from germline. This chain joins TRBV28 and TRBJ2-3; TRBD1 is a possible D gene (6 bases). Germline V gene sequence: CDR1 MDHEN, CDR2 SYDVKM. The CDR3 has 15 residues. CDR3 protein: CATSSGQSSTDTQYF. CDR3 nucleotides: TGTGCCACCAGTTCTGGACAGTCTAGCACAGATACGCAGTATTTT.

The CDR3 DNA is TGTGCCAGTAGTAGAACTCGGACTAGCAATCAGCCCCAGCATTTT. The encoded protein is CASSRTRTSNQPQHF. The J gene is TRBJ1-5, the V gene TRBV19; D not resolved. The germline V and J ends were trimmed by 4 bases and 0 bases, with 10 bases remaining between them. The germline V gene encodes CDR1 LNHDA and CDR2 SQIVND (reference sequence). The CDR3 loop spans 15 amino acids.

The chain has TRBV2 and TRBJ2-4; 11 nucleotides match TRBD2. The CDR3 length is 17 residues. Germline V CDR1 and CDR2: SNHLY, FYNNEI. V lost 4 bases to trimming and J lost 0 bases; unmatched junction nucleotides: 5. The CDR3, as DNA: TGTGCCAGCAGTGTTGAGACTAGCGGGGTAGCCAAAAACATTCAGTACTTC. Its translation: CASSVETSGVAKNIQYF. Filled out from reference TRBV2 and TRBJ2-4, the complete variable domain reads EPEVTQTPSHQVTQMGQEVILRCVPISNHLYFYWYRQILGQKVEFLVSFYNNEISEKSEIFDDQFSVERPDGSNFTLKIRSTKLEDSAMYFCASSVETSGVAKNIQYFGAGTRLSVL.

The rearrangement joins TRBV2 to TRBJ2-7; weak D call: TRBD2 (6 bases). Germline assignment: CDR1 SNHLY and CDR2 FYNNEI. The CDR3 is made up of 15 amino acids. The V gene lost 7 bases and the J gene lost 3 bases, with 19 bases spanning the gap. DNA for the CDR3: TGTGCCAGCAAAAAAGAGCCCGGGACTTTCTACGAGCAGTACTTC. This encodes CASKKEPGTFYEQYF.